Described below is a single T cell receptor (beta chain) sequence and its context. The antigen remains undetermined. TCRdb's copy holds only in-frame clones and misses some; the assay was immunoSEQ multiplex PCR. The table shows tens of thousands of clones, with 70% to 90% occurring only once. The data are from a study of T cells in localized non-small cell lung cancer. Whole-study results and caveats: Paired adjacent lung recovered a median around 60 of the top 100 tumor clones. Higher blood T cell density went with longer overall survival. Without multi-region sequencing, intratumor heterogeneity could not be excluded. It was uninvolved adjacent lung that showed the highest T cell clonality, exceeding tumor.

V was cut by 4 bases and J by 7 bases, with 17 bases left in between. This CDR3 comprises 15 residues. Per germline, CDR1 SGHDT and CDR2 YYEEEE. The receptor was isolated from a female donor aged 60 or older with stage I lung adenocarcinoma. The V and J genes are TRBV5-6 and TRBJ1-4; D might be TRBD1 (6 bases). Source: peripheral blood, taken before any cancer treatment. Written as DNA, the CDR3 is TGTGCCAGCAGCAGGGGACAAACCTCTGGTGAAAAACTGTTTTTT. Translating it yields CASSRGQTSGEKLFF.